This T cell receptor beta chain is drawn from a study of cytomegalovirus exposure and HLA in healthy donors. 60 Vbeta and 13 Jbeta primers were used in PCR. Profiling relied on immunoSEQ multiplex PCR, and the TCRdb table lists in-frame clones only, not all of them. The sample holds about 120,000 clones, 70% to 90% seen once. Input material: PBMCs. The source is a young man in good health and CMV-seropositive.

CDR3 sequence (DNA): TGTGCCTGGGGACGACTAGCGGGGGGGGGAACCGGGGAGCTGTTTTTT. Protein: CAWGRLAGGGTGELFF. The rearrangement joins TRBV30 to TRBJ2-2, with 14 bases identical to TRBD2. Germline V gives CDR1 GTSNPN, CDR2 SVGIG (reference sequence). The length of the CDR3 is 16 residues. Trimming removed 5 bases from V and 5 bases from J; junction bases left unmatched: 7. The whole variable domain, remainder taken from reference TRBV30 and TRBJ2-2, is SQTIHQWPATLVQPVGSPLSLECTVEGTSNPNLYWYRQAAGRGLQLLFYSVGIGQISSEVPQNLSASRPQDRQFILSSKKLLLSDSGFYLCAWGRLAGGGTGELFFGEGSRLTVL.